This T cell receptor (beta chain) derives from a study of blood T cells in healthy people across ages. Deletions cut 5 bases from V and 0 bases from J, with 11 bases between. The CDR3 consists of 13 residues. In germline, CDR1 is SQVTM, CDR2 ANQGSEA. A second about 7 to 11 cycle PCR used barcoded and J-beta primers. MiXCR, run by TCRdb on the 5' RACE reads, gives a single entry per CDR3 protein. The sample has around 900,000 distinct CDR3 sequences; 29% are singletons. The individuals who served as donors were healthy Caucasians living in Russia, aged about 6 to 100. The chain employs TRBV29-1 and TRBJ2-7, with TRBD2 as a possible D gene (6 bases). The sequence was obtained from a woman of 80 years or more in good health. The sequencing sample was made of blood. CDR3 protein: CSVRGTGSYEQYF. DNA of the CDR3: TGCAGCGTTCGGGGGACGGGCTCCTACGAGCAGTACTTC.